The present T cell receptor (beta chain) was sequenced within a study of blood T cell repertoires in COVID-19. The germline V and J ends were trimmed by 2 bases and 7 bases, with 6 bases remaining between them. Germline assignment: CDR1 LNHDA and CDR2 SQIVND (reference sequence). There are 12 residues in the CDR3. Clones were read by immunoSEQ multiplex PCR, and TCRdb kept only the in-frame ones, dropping some. In the table there are 150,000 to 200,000 clones, approximately 89% of which are singletons. The TCR comes from a woman in her twenties or thirties with acute or convalescent COVID-19. The chain employs TRBV19 and TRBJ1-5; D unresolved. The sample consisted of peripheral blood. The CDR3 nucleotides are TGTGCCAGTAGTATACCTCCCCAGCCCCAGCATTTT. Translated: CASSIPPQPQHF.